The 9 T cell receptor beta chains below come from one sample, sequenced in a study of shared clonotypes between healthy human individuals. Some clones are missing from TCRdb's copy, which holds only in-frame ones; the method was immunoSEQ multiplex PCR. The data contain roughly 2 million clones, roughly 94% of them singletons. Source material: naive CD4+ T cells sorted from blood. Subset: CD45RA+ positively selected. These receptors were obtained from a man aged 18 to 30 in good health.

The V and J genes are TRBV18 and TRBJ1-5; no reliable D call. Trimming pared 3 bases from V and 4 bases from J, leaving 10 bases between. The CDR3 covers 14 residues. The V gene's germline CDR1 is KGHSH and CDR2 LQKENI. The CDR3: CASSPRTGNQPQHF. The DNA for the CDR3 is TGTGCCAGCTCACCGAGGACCGGGAATCAGCCCCAGCATTTT.

About this clone itself: The sample contains more than one DNA sequence encoding this CDR3. The V call is TRBV18, the J call TRBJ2-7; the match to TRBD1 covers 7 bases. The V gene's germline CDR1 is KGHSH and CDR2 LQKENI. The CDR3 is 14 residues long. V trimming: 4 bases; J trimming: 1 base; junction bases outside the gene matches: 4. The DNA of the CDR3 is TGTGCCAGCTCACGGGCAGGGGGATCCTACGAGCAGTACTTC. Translating it yields CASSRAGGSYEQYF.

This clone was seen once. The chain couples TRBV2 to TRBJ1-5; no definite D call. Trimming pared 5 bases from V and 1 base from J, leaving 9 bases between. This CDR3 region has 14 residues. Germline CDR1 reads SNHLY; CDR2 reads FYNNEI. In DNA, the CDR3 is TGTGCCAGCAGTAAGGACCGGAGCAATCAGCCCCAGCATTTT. Its translation is CASSKDRSNQPQHF.

The gene calls are TRBV18 and TRBJ2-1; 11 bases match TRBD2. CDR3 length: 15 amino acids. Per germline, CDR1 KGHSH and CDR2 LQKENI. V lost 1 base, J lost 9 bases, and 5 bases stayed unmatched. The CDR3 nucleotides read TGTGCCAGCTCACCACTAGCGGGAGGGAGTCTTGAGCAGTTCTTC. Its protein product is CASSPLAGGSLEQFF.

The chain has TRBV10-3 and TRBJ2-2, with 11 nucleotides matching TRBD2. The germline gives CDR1 ENHRY, CDR2 SYGVKD. J gave up 4 bases and V 6 bases, and 4 bases lay outside the gene matches. There are 15 residues in the CDR3. The CDR3 DNA sequence: TGTGCCATCAGCGTAGCGGGGGGGCTCACCGGGGAGCTGTTTTTT. Translation: CAISVAGGLTGELFF.

This clone came up once. The sample carries other DNA sequences with the same CDR3. The rearrangement links TRBV18 to TRBJ1-5; no clear D gene. The CDR3 has 13 residues. Between the trimmed V and J ends, which lost 2 bases and 5 bases, there was a span of 7 bases. From germline, CDR1 is KGHSH and CDR2 LQKENI. In nucleotides, the CDR3 is TGTGCCAGCTCACCAGGGAGGGATCAGCCCCAGCATTTT. Translated: CASSPGRDQPQHF.

This rearrangement joins TRBV29-1 to TRBJ2-2, with a weak D call TRBD1 (6 bases). Per the germline V gene, CDR1 is SQVTM and CDR2 is ANQGSEA. The CDR3 covers 12 residues. V lost 4 bases and J 6 bases, leaving 9 bases between the germline ends. The CDR3 spells CSVGPGAGELFF. The CDR3 DNA sequence: TGCAGCGTTGGACCAGGGGCCGGGGAGCTGTTTTTT.

A word on this clone: Other DNA sequences in this sample translate to the same CDR3. V is TRBV7-2 and J is TRBJ2-7; either TRBD1 or TRBD2 may fit D (5 bases each). Trimming took 5 bases from V and 0 from J, leaving 14 bases between them. The CDR3 has 15 amino acids. The V gene's germline CDR1 is SGHTA and CDR2 FQGNSA. DNA for the CDR3: TGTGCCAGCAGCCCTGGGACGGGCAGCTCCTACGAGCAGTACTTC. Its translation: CASSPGTGSSYEQYF.

V and J are TRBV10-3 and TRBJ1-6, with D possibly matching TRBD1 (5 bases). This CDR3 contains 15 residues. Germline V gene sequence: CDR1 ENHRY, CDR2 SYGVKD. V was cut by 10 bases and J by 8 bases, with 21 bases left in between. CDR3 in amino acids: CATSWGASRDSPLHF. The CDR3 bases are TGTGCCACCTCCTGGGGCGCCTCTCGGGATTCACCCCTCCACTTT.